What follows describes a single T cell receptor (beta chain). The CDR3 covers 15 residues. V gave up 6 bases and J gave up 8 bases; unmatched junction bases: 12. The V gene's germline CDR1 is MNHEY and CDR2 SMNVEV (reference sequence). Authors' processing steps: Researchers report that nucleated cell counts were estimated from reference gene primer amplification. Measured with immunoSEQ multiplex PCR; TCRdb has only the in-frame clones, and not every one. V and J calls and clone size follow that table, whereas D and trimming were derived from the DNA. The data contain 70,000 to 95,000 clones, 75% to 90% of them singletons. The data derive from a study of blood T cell repertoires in COVID-19. Study context: Sites in the United States, Italy and Spain provided acute and convalescent COVID-19 samples. The cDNA or gDNA used as material had been derived from T cells, B-cell-depleted T cells, or PBMCs.

This chain links TRBV27 with TRBJ1-2, with 10 bases lining up with TRBD1. The sequence was obtained from a man aged 65 to 79 with active or convalescent COVID-19. Sequences were obtained from peripheral blood. In DNA, the CDR3 is TGTGCCAGCAGGCCGGGACAGGGGTTTGTCGGCGGCTACACCTTC. Translated: CASRPGQGFVGGYTF.